The T cell receptor beta chain described here comes from a study of shared clonotypes between healthy human individuals. General study results and limits: Naive CD4 clonotype sharing across several donors was about 5%.

The trim removed 3 bases at V and 3 bases at J, leaving 7 bases unmatched. This CDR3 has 16 residues. Looked up from germline, CDR1 is SNHLY and CDR2 is FYNNEI. In its sample, this clone was seen a few times. The antigen remains undetermined. The data were produced by immunoSEQ multiplex PCR, yet TCRdb's version contains in-frame clones alone and is incomplete. This repertoire shows hundreds of thousands of clones, around 74% found once; its top ten account for roughly 1.7%. J is TRBJ2-2 and V is TRBV2; 7 bases match TRBD1. The sequencing sample was made of memory CD4+ T cells sorted from blood. Subset reported: CD45RA-negative fraction. The sequence was collected from a woman aged 30 to 39 in good health. For the CDR3, the DNA is TGTGCCAGCAGTGATCTAGGACAGGATGACACCGGGGAGCTGTTTTTT. This encodes CASSDLGQDDTGELFF.